Each of the 31 T cell receptor beta chains below was sequenced from the same sample in a study of shared clonotypes between healthy human individuals. The method was immunoSEQ multiplex PCR; TCRdb's version includes in-frame clones alone and lacks a portion of them. The repertoire holds about 1.1 million clones, with 60% to 85% as singletons. The sample taken for sequencing was memory CD4+ T cells from PBMCs. Stated subset: CD45RA-negative fraction. The receptors come from a man aged 18 to 30 in good health. Some clones in this sample may be carry-over from other donors' samples.

The chain uses TRBV6-6 and TRBJ1-1; D not resolved. Trimming pared 5 bases from V and 5 bases from J, leaving 9 bases between. The CDR3 runs to 12 residues. The germline CDR1 and CDR2 sequences are MNHNY and SVGAGI (reference sequence). The CDR3 is CASSVGRTEAFF. CDR3 in DNA: TGTGCCAGCAGTGTCGGCCGGACTGAAGCTTTCTTT.

The rearrangement joins TRBV18 to TRBJ1-1; weak D call: TRBD1 (6 bases). CDR3 length: 14 amino acids. From germline, CDR1 is KGHSH and CDR2 LQKENI. The V gene lost 2 bases and the J gene lost 1 base, with 8 bases spanning the gap. The CDR3 DNA is TGTGCCAGCTCACCAGTACAGGGGAACACTGAAGCTTTCTTT. Residues: CASSPVQGNTEAFF.

Of note for this clone: The sample holds other DNA sequences that translate to the same CDR3. The V and J genes are TRBV7-9 and TRBJ2-6; weak D call: TRBD2 (6 bases). Trimming cost V 1 base and J 1 base, with 8 bases left between them. The CDR3 contains 16 residues. The germline CDR1 and CDR2 sequences are SEHNR and FQNEAQ (reference sequence). CDR3 DNA sequence: TGTGCCAGCAGCTTAGTGGGGGGATCTGGGGCCAACGTCCTGACTTTC. Protein: CASSLVGGSGANVLTF.

This sequence joins TRBV2 and TRBJ2-7, with 9 bases aligning to TRBD1. The germline CDR1 and CDR2 sequences are SNHLY and FYNNEI. The CDR3 runs to 14 residues. The junction had 7 bases not matched to a gene; V was cut back by 7 bases and J by 3 bases. The CDR3 reads CASIPRTGVYEQYF. The CDR3 bases are TGTGCCAGCATTCCGAGGACAGGGGTCTACGAGCAGTACTTC.

This chain links TRBV30 with TRBJ2-6; no reliable D call. Between the trimmed V and J ends, which lost 3 bases and 2 bases, there was a span of 14 bases. Germline CDR1 reads GTSNPN; CDR2 reads SVGIG (reference sequence). CDR3 size: 16 residues. The CDR3 here is CAWSTRSATGANVLTF. The CDR3 nucleotides are TGTGCCTGGAGCACACGTTCGGCCACTGGGGCCAACGTCCTGACTTTC. The variable domain in full, completed from reference TRBV30 and TRBJ2-6, reads SQTIHQWPATLVQPVGSPLSLECTVEGTSNPNLYWYRQAAGRGLQLLFYSVGIGQISSEVPQNLSASRPQDRQFILSSKKLLLSDSGFYLCAWSTRSATGANVLTFGAGSRLTVL.

This clone was seen more than once but under ten times. This rearrangement joins TRBV4-1 to TRBJ2-3; D unresolved. With 1 base removed from V and 5 bases from J, the gap between germline ends came to 10 bases. The CDR3 totals 14 residues. CDR1 MGHRA and CDR2 YSYEKL come from the germline V gene. The CDR3 spells CASSQAGGRDTQYF. Here the CDR3 DNA reads TGCGCCAGCAGCCAAGCAGGTGGGCGAGATACGCAGTATTTT.

The J gene is TRBJ1-3, the V gene TRBV5-6, with a weak D call TRBD1 (5 bases). V was cut by 1 base and J by 0 bases, with 14 bases left in between. Germline V gives CDR1 SGHDT, CDR2 YYEEEE. This CDR3 spans 17 amino acids. The CDR3 nucleotides are TGTGCCAGCAGCTTGAGGGACGACTTCAGCTCTGGAAACACCATATATTTT. The encoded protein is CASSLRDDFSSGNTIYF.

This chain joins TRBV5-1 and TRBJ2-3; a possible D gene is TRBD2 (6 bases). In germline, CDR1 is SGHRS, CDR2 YFSETQ. The CDR3 runs 15 residues. The germline V and J ends were trimmed by 6 bases and 4 bases, with 18 bases remaining between them. CDR3 sequence: CASTGGSRIADTQYF. CDR3 sequence (DNA): TGCGCCAGCACTGGGGGGAGTCGTATAGCAGATACGCAGTATTTT. The full variable domain, rest sourced from reference TRBV5-1 and TRBJ2-3, is KAGVTQTPRYLIKTRGQQVTLSCSPISGHRSVSWYQQTPGQGLQFLFEYFSETQRNKGNFPGRFSGRQFSNSRSEMNVSTLELGDSALYLCASTGGSRIADTQYFGPGTRLTVL.

The chain links TRBV6-5 to TRBJ2-6; D ambiguous. Germline CDR1 and CDR2: MNHEY and SVGAGI. The V gene lost 4 bases and the J gene lost 1 base, with 8 bases spanning the gap. The CDR3 has 15 residues. DNA of the CDR3: TGTGCCAGCAGTTCCCCTAGGTCTGGGGCCAACGTCCTGACTTTC. Translated, it gives CASSSPRSGANVLTF.

The chain joins TRBV12-5 to TRBJ2-1; TRBD2 aligns across 8 bases. The V gene's germline CDR1 is LGHNT and CDR2 FRNRAP. The CDR3 extends over 20 amino acids. The ends lost 6 bases at V and 9 bases at J; junction bases unmatched: 28. The CDR3 DNA follows: TGTGCTAGTGGGGAGGTCCTTCGGGGGGTAACGGGACTAGTCGTTGGTGAGCAGTTCTTC. Translating gives CASGEVLRGVTGLVVGEQFF.

CDR3 coding DNA: TGTGCCAGCAGTTTAGGTTCAGGGGGCTATGGCTACACCTTC. It specifies CASSLGSGGYGYTF. The chain couples TRBV27 to TRBJ1-2, with 7 bases lining up with TRBD1. The germline CDR1 and CDR2 sequences are MNHEY and SMNVEV (reference sequence). The CDR3 totals 14 residues. With 2 bases clipped from V and 4 bases from J, the junction kept 4 bases outside the gene matches.

The V and J genes are TRBV5-4 and TRBJ2-5; 11 bases fit TRBD2. Unmatched junction bases numbered 3, after V lost 1 base and J lost 4 bases. The germline V gene encodes CDR1 SGHNT and CDR2 YYREEE (reference sequence). This CDR3 is 15 amino acids long. The CDR3 DNA sequence: TGTGCCAGCAGCTTGTCACTAGCGGGAGCAGAGACCCAGTACTTC. Amino acid sequence: CASSLSLAGAETQYF.

This clone came up a few times. Here the CDR3 reads CASSHRGHYGYTF. The CDR3 DNA reads as TGTGCCAGCAGTCACCGGGGACACTATGGCTACACCTTC. This sequence joins TRBV6-1 and TRBJ1-2; a weak D match, TRBD1 (5 bases). The germline CDR1 and CDR2 sequences are MNHNS and SASEGT. There are 13 residues in the CDR3. Trimming removed 5 bases from V and 3 bases from J, with 10 bases in between.

The V gene is TRBV7-3, the J gene TRBJ2-1; D gene unclear. CDR3 size: 12 residues. Germline V gene sequence: CDR1 SGHTA, CDR2 FQGTGA. The V end was cut by 3 bases, the J end by 10 bases, with 10 bases between. CDR3 bases: TGTGCCAGCAGCTTGACTGGTCAGGAGCAGTTCTTC. It encodes CASSLTGQEQFF.

J is TRBJ2-6 and V is TRBV28, with D perhaps matching TRBD1 or TRBD2 (6 bases each). V gave up 3 bases and J gave up 2 bases, with 8 bases separating them. In germline, CDR1 is MDHEN, CDR2 SYDVKM. The CDR3 has 15 amino acids. The CDR3: CASSFGGPGANVLTF. CDR3 in DNA: TGTGCCAGCAGTTTCGGGGGCCCTGGGGCCAACGTCCTGACTTTC.

V usage is TRBV5-1 and J usage is TRBJ2-2, with 12 bases that match TRBD2. Germline CDR1 SGHRS, CDR2 YFSETQ. After removal of 4 bases from V and 5 bases from J, the junction contained 3 bases not matched to a gene. The length of the CDR3 is 15 residues. CDR3 protein: CASSATSGRTGELFF. CDR3 coding DNA: TGCGCCAGCAGCGCGACTAGCGGGAGAACCGGGGAGCTGTTTTTT.

Details on this clone: A read error may produce the germline difference seen at one junction end. The identical CDR3 is also encoded by other nucleotide sequences in the sample. This chain uses TRBV28 with TRBJ2-7; D perhaps matches TRBD1 (5 bases). This CDR3 has 13 amino acids. Germline V gene sequence: CDR1 MDHEN, CDR2 SYDVKM. CDR3 residues: CASNLGATSEQYF. CDR3 in DNA: TGCGCCAGCAATCTTGGGGCAACCTCCGAGCAGTACTTC.

The CDR3 DNA reads as TGTGCCAGCAGCCATGGGGCTAGCGGCCTCCAAGAGACCCAGTACTTC. Translated, it gives CASSHGASGLQETQYF. The V call is TRBV7-3, the J call TRBJ2-5; TRBD2 matches 7 bases. The trim removed 5 bases at V and 1 base at J, leaving 10 bases unmatched. Germline V lookup: CDR1 SGHTA, CDR2 FQGTGA. This CDR3 is built from 16 residues. The variable domain in full, with the rest retrieved from reference TRBV7-3 and TRBJ2-5, is GAGVSQTPSNKVTEKGKYVELRCDPISGHTALYWYRQSLGQGPEFLIYFQGTGAADDSGLPNDRFFAVRPEGSVSTLKIQRTERGDSAVYLCASSHGASGLQETQYFGPGTRLLVL.

The chain couples TRBV5-1 to TRBJ2-2, with 7 bases identical to TRBD1. This CDR3 has 14 amino acids. V was pared by 0 bases and J by 6 bases, with 2 bases of the junction left unmatched. Germline CDR1 and CDR2: SGHRS and YFSETQ. CDR3 coding DNA: TGCGCCAGCAGCTTGGCCAGGGGGTCCGGGGAGCTGTTTTTT. Protein: CASSLARGSGELFF.

The J gene is TRBJ1-2, the V gene TRBV7-9; D possibly corresponds to TRBD1 (6 bases). The V gene's germline CDR1 is SEHNR and CDR2 FQNEAQ (reference sequence). The V and J ends lost 5 bases and 7 bases respectively, with 23 bases between them. This CDR3 is 16 amino acids long. In nucleotides, the CDR3 is TGTGCCAGCAGCCGGGAACAGGGTTACTTTTCGGGTGGCTACACCTTC. This encodes CASSREQGYFSGGYTF.

The chain couples TRBV11-2 to TRBJ2-5, with 11 bases matching TRBD2. Germline V lookup: CDR1 SGHAT, CDR2 FQNNGV. The V segment lost 4 bases and the J segment 5 bases; nucleotides outside the gene matches: 12. The CDR3 loop spans 17 amino acids. CDR3 sequence: CASSSPTSGSYVETQYF. The CDR3 DNA follows: TGTGCCAGCAGCTCACCAACTAGCGGGAGCTACGTGGAGACCCAGTACTTC.

The rearrangement uses TRBV4-2 and TRBJ2-3, with D perhaps matching TRBD2 (5 bases). CDR1 and CDR2 from the germline V gene are LGHNA and YNFKEQ. This CDR3 region has 18 residues. Trimming shortened V by 0 bases and J by 2 bases, and 18 bases separated the two germline ends. Here the CDR3 DNA reads TGTGCCAGCAGCCAAGATCCGGGAAGAGTGGGGTTCACAGATACGCAGTATTTT. It is translated as CASSQDPGRVGFTDTQYF.

V usage is TRBV6-5 and J usage is TRBJ2-7; D is uncertain. V shed 5 bases and J shed 4 bases, with 9 bases lying between them. This CDR3 has 12 amino acids. Germline CDR1 reads MNHEY; CDR2 reads SVGAGI. CDR3 DNA sequence: TGTGCCAGCAGTCTGACCGGTTACGAGCAGTACTTC. Amino acid sequence: CASSLTGYEQYF.

V is TRBV28 and J is TRBJ1-3, with D tentatively TRBD1 (6 bases). Deletions cut 5 bases from V and 7 bases from J, with 12 bases between. CDR3 length: 13 residues. Per the germline V gene, CDR1 is MDHEN and CDR2 is SYDVKM. CDR3 nucleotides: TGTGCCAGCAGTCGAGGGGGGCCGAACACCATATATTTT. Translated: CASSRGGPNTIYF.

The gene calls are TRBV9 and TRBJ1-2; D gene ambiguous. Trimming cost V 0 bases and J 3 bases, with 6 bases left between them. From germline, CDR1 is SGDLS and CDR2 YYNGEE. The CDR3 consists of 13 residues. The DNA of the CDR3 is TGTGCCAGCAGCGTAGGGGGATACTATGGCTACACCTTC. Encoded protein: CASSVGGYYGYTF.

At least ten counts were recorded for this clone. The chain uses TRBV19 and TRBJ1-2; tentatively, D is TRBD1 (5 bases). Trimming removed 4 bases at V and 3 bases at J, with 9 bases between. CDR1 is LNHDA and CDR2 is SQIVND in the germline V gene (reference sequence). The CDR3 spans 13 residues. The CDR3 is CASSSQGYYGYTF. In nucleotides, the CDR3 is TGTGCCAGTAGTAGCCAGGGTTACTATGGCTACACCTTC.

This clone has a handful of counts. The genes are TRBV5-1 and TRBJ2-1; D possibly matches TRBD1 or TRBD2 (5 bases each). Germline V gene data show CDR1 as SGHRS and CDR2 as YFSETQ. This CDR3 is 18 amino acids long. The germline V and J ends were trimmed by 5 bases and 0 bases, with 21 bases remaining between them. The CDR3 sequence: CASRTTGTGFSSYNEQFF. The CDR3 DNA reads TGCGCCAGCAGGACGACCGGGACCGGTTTTAGCTCCTACAATGAGCAGTTCTTC.

The rearrangement uses TRBV2 and TRBJ2-1; perhaps D is TRBD1 or TRBD2 (5 bases each). Germline assignment: CDR1 SNHLY and CDR2 FYNNEI. Trimming removed 3 bases from V and 7 bases from J, with 13 bases in between. The CDR3 contains 14 residues. In DNA, the CDR3 is TGTGCCAGCAGTGAGTCCTACTGGGGGAATGAGCAGTTCTTC. Protein product: CASSESYWGNEQFF.

The rearrangement links TRBV19 to TRBJ2-1; TRBD2 agrees at 10 bases. The CDR3 has 13 residues. Germline lookup yields CDR1 LNHDA and CDR2 SQIVND (reference sequence). Trimming took 6 bases from V and 6 from J; bases not matched to a gene: 2. This chain's CDR3 is CASRSSGSNEQFF. The CDR3 bases are TGTGCCAGTAGATCTAGCGGGAGCAATGAGCAGTTCTTC.

This sequence joins TRBV20-1 and TRBJ2-3; possible D gene TRBD1, 5 bases. The length of the CDR3 is 10 residues. V was shortened by 6 bases and J by 4 bases, with 5 bases between the two germline ends. Per germline, CDR1 DFQATT and CDR2 SNEGSKA (reference sequence). The CDR3 is CSAGADTQYF. The CDR3 DNA reads as TGCAGTGCAGGGGCAGATACGCAGTATTTT.

The rearrangement uses TRBV5-1 and TRBJ1-2; D call uncertain. Germline lookup yields CDR1 SGHRS and CDR2 YFSETQ. The CDR3 covers 12 residues. V shed 2 bases and J shed 7 bases, with 9 bases lying between them. The CDR3, as DNA: TGCGCCAGCAGCTTATACCTGGGTGGCTACACCTTC. Translation: CASSLYLGGYTF.